This T cell receptor beta chain is from a study of T cells in Graves' hyperthyroidism and ophthalmopathy. Regarding the study as a whole: Stable hyperthyroidism was separated from ophthalmopathy by a model based on 13 V-J features.

Between the trimmed V and J ends, which lost 4 bases and 3 bases, there was a span of 9 bases. Looked up from germline, CDR1 is MDHEN and CDR2 is SYDVKM. This CDR3 contains 14 residues. This clonotype was counted between two and nine times. Its cognate antigen is unknown. It was RNA transcripts that yielded the amplified TCR beta CDR3 regions. Researchers ran a first-round RT-PCR on the TCR CDR3 using the HTBI primer set. TCRdb re-analysed the multiplex PCR reads in MiXCR, keeping a single row per CDR3 protein. The table records 500,000 or so distinct CDR3 sequences, under 20% of them present only once. Clinical Activity Scores of at least 3, NOSPECS grades of at least 4 and durations under 3 months characterized ophthalmopathy patients. Not enrolled were patients with uncontrolled infection, other autoimmune disease, pregnancy or lactation. Diagnostic decisions used clinical symptoms, serum thyroxine and TRAb, thyroid ultrasound and orbital computed tomography.

The sequence derives from a woman younger than 35 with Graves' ophthalmopathy. The chain employs TRBV28 and TRBJ2-2, with D unclear. Sequencing was carried out using blood. In nucleotides, the CDR3 is TGTGCCAGCAGTTCCCGGGCCTACACCGGGGAGCTGTTTTTT. As protein: CASSSRAYTGELFF.